This TCR beta chain came from a study of cytomegalovirus exposure and HLA in healthy donors (dated by TCRdb to 2015 to 2018). Some background on the complete study: An earlier analysis of approximately 590 of the donors reported 276 Gb of sequence data and roughly 100 million unique TCR beta sequences from roughly 200 million T cells. In a later analysis, previously published TCR beta repertoires from 500 to 750 donors were re-analyzed and high-resolution HLA genotyping was added so that TCR occurrence patterns could be studied. An early release that covered fewer than 750 HLA-typed donors contained around 300 gigabases of sequencing data and tens of millions of unique TCR sequences. Roughly five DR-DQ haplotypes were handled as single units for association and clustering because linkage in the cohort was strong. The study combined high-throughput TCR immunosequencing, statistical association of individual TCRs with disease status, and machine learning to predict cytomegalovirus infection status. A separate validation cohort of roughly 130 different subjects was used in addition to the roughly 670-subject first cohort. The number of typed donors differed by locus: about 620-640 for A, B, C, DRB1 and DQB1; 522 for DQA1; approximately 610 for DPA1; and about 450 for DPB1. The study aimed to test whether signatures of past pathogen exposure could be identified by cataloging public T cell receptors. Every discovery cohort repertoire had been produced on one sequencing platform. Donor age, sex, ethnicity and CMV serostatus were collected together with the repertoire data. Rather than using new phenotypic data, the later analysis identified candidate immune exposures from TCR beta sequences and from how often those sequences occurred across donors. Across about 380 genotyped donors of the cohort, an average of about 240,000 unique TCR beta nucleotide sequences per donor were sequenced, and approximately 19% of those sequences were non-productive. HLA typing covered class I and class II loci at four-digit resolution. A later genetic analysis used genome-wide SNP genotypes for about 65% of the 666 donors, treating that subset as a discovery cohort. The T cell repertoires of several hundred subjects were profiled by immunosequencing and related to cytomegalovirus serostatus. To decide whether each TCR beta V gene segment behaved as functional or pseudogenic, an earlier analysis of some 600 of the donors relied on high-throughput TCR beta sequencing. Among the approximately 420 genotyped donors, more than 70% belonged to the genetic ancestry cluster associated with self-reported Caucasian donors.

Worth noting for this clone: Its cognate antigen has yet to be identified. Within one base of it there is no much larger clone, and no base qualities were kept.

The cohort comprised more than 550 healthy bone marrow donors. At the time of sampling, every cohort member was nominally healthy, though immune exposures that went unrecorded were likely present. The donor was CMV seronegative and was included in the group of a few hundred seronegative cohort members. A peripheral blood sample was provided by each donor, and peripheral blood mononuclear cells were used for TCR beta sequencing. Genomic DNA was extracted from the blood cell samples with the Qiagen DNeasy Blood Extraction Kit. Paper-wide results and their limitations: Assigning TCR associations to individual alleles was difficult when HLA alleles, especially DR and DQ, strongly co-occurred. The authors suggested that the approach could potentially be generalized to other disease states and immunological phenotypes. Three of the identified cytomegalovirus-associated TCR beta chains were confirmed in vitro to be specific for cytomegalovirus antigens. Immune exposure information for the cohort was limited to CMV serostatus. Sequencing depth was assumed to be roughly uniform across donors in the presence/absence analyses, though that assumption may not hold. HLA typing was unavailable for some donors at each locus, so association tests used only the typed subset. An association between a missense DCLRE1C variant and V-gene and J-gene trimming of TCR beta chains was found in a later genetic analysis and replicated in an independent cohort. In a later analysis, the rate of TCR association differed among HLA loci, with DRB1 alleles having the most associated TCRs and HLA-C alleles having the fewest. Linkage disequilibrium might explain the correlated functional status among segregating V segments, but an unknown experimental factor could not be excluded. The 87-base-pair reads could not distinguish some IMGT-functional V segments, including TRBV6-2 and TRBV6-3, so those segments were excluded. An earlier analysis of approximately 540 of the donors showed that most TCR beta V segments appeared in productive rearrangements either about 90% or about 30% of the time, which broadly matched IMGT annotations. In both the original and validation cohorts, the classifier was reported to diagnose cytomegalovirus status with high specificity and sensitivity. A later analysis found that most CMV-associated TCR beta chains appeared HLA-restricted, with HLA associations seemingly driven largely by CMV exposure. The study listed 150 to 200 TCR beta chains as associated with cytomegalovirus. Compared with equally common non-associated chains, HLA-associated TCR beta chains in a later analysis were more clonally expanded and had lower generation probabilities. This cohort had only TCR beta chains sequenced, and the lack of alpha or paired-chain data limited which features could be detected. A later analysis associated about 17,000 TCR beta sequences with specific HLA alleles at a false discovery rate of 0.05. A cluster of highly shared sequence variants was judged likely to represent a technical artifact of the sequencing pipeline. A later analysis reported that several top co-occurrence clusters appeared linked to parvovirus B19, influenza, CMV and Epstein-Barr virus. In a later genetic analysis, fewer N-insertions in productive TCRs were reported among donors in an Asian-associated ancestry cluster than the approximately 670-donor mean. The earlier analysis of approximately 560 of the donors excluded approximately 17 rarely observed V segments, including chromosome 9 orphons, because counts were too low. Most TCR sequences were observed very rarely across donors, whereas some public TCRs were present in many individuals. A further reported finding was that TCR beta sequences accurately predicted the HLA-A and HLA-B alleles for most subjects in the first cohort.

Libraries were made using the immunoSEQ multiplex PCR assay. For the multiplex PCR, a mixture combining 60 forward primers for TCR Vbeta segments and 13 reverse primers for TCR Jbeta segments was used. Amplification of the CDR3 region of rearranged TCR beta genes was performed with a multiplex PCR assay on genomic DNA. The amplified TCR beta libraries were sequenced on the Illumina HiSeq System as 87-base-pair reads. The paper's processing steps were these. In a later analysis, some 80 million unique TCR beta chains were counted across the 690 or so repertoires, and roughly 10 million of these chains were shared by at least two donors. Raw reads were error-corrected and collapsed into unique sequences by a nearest-neighbor algorithm in which closely related sequences were merged to remove PCR and sequencing errors. To assign V, D and J gene segments, CDR3 sequences were aligned to IMGT reference sequences. For a sequence to be retained, at least a six-nucleotide match to both a V gene segment and a J gene segment was required. Rearrangements were classified as productive when the CDR3 lacked stop codons and remained in frame with V and J, and all other rearrangements were classified as non-productive. Following IMGT convention, CDR3 was defined as the stretch from the second conserved V-encoded cysteine up to the conserved J-encoded phenylalanine. In an earlier analysis of around 540 of the donors, sequences lacking an unambiguous match to a single V gene segment were excluded. An earlier analysis of 500 to 700 of the donors classified V segments as functional when productive rearrangements were above 56.7% and as segregating when the standard deviation between donors was above 5%. A statistical classification framework was built to diagnose cytomegalovirus status from the catalog of TCR beta chain sequences. In a later analysis, V and J genes were assigned by comparing TCR nucleotide sequences against IMGT/GENE-DB human TR gene sequences. Using the TCRdist pipeline, a later analysis assigned CDR3 sequences along with most-parsimonious VDJ recombination scenarios. A later analysis defined each TCR beta chain by its CDR3 amino acid sequence plus V-gene family, and excluded reads lacking a unique V-gene family. As a way to deal with suspected cross-contamination and a sequencing artifact, a later analysis dropped approximately 590 nucleotide sequences that were highly shared and had low generation probability. In a later analysis, a clonal expansion index was calculated for each public chain from normalized within-repertoire ranks of inferred template counts. In a later analysis, generation probabilities were computed using a VDJ recombination model fitted to out-of-frame rearrangements, and the results were checked against IGoR. In a later analysis, hypergeometric tests were used to score TCR-TCR, TCR-HLA and TCR-CMV co-occurrence, with a repertoire-size bias correction applied to TCR pairs. A later analysis estimated false discovery rates by permuting HLA or CMV assignments 20 times. In a later analysis, co-occurring TCRs were grouped using DBSCAN, and TCRdist sequence similarity was added for clustering within HLA-allele-positive subsets. Repertoires with fewer than 30,000 or more than 120,000 public chains were left out of co-occurrence clustering, as were a few repertoires with anomalous nucleotide sharing. TCRdb took over this immuneACCESS table, retaining in-frame rearrangements with V and J assigned. Such tables are incomplete; in checked studies, under half of the missing clones stem from an unresolved V gene, and the remainder is unexplained. The DNA was the basis for D and trimming; V, J and clone size are from that table. The sample has around 100,000 clones on record, about 70% of them singletons. The ten largest clones capture roughly 0.9% of the sample.

The CDR3 holds 14 amino acids from the cysteine to the phenylalanine. Left in the record is the CDR3 DNA by itself, 42 bases read in frame from the first base. From a lookup of the germline V gene (reference sequence), CDR1 and CDR2 are GTSNPN and SVGIG. V sheds 0 bases and J sheds 0 bases, leaving 9 bases between their ends. Sequencing input: PBMCs. This clonotype originated in a woman aged 25 to 45 in good health and CMV-seronegative. The chain is encoded by TRBV30 joined to TRBJ2-7; TRBD2 is a possible D gene, resting on 6 matching bases. The nucleotide sequence is TGTGCCTGGAGTGTAGGCGGGGCCTCCTACGAGCAGTACTTC. Translated, it reads CAWSVGGASYEQYF.